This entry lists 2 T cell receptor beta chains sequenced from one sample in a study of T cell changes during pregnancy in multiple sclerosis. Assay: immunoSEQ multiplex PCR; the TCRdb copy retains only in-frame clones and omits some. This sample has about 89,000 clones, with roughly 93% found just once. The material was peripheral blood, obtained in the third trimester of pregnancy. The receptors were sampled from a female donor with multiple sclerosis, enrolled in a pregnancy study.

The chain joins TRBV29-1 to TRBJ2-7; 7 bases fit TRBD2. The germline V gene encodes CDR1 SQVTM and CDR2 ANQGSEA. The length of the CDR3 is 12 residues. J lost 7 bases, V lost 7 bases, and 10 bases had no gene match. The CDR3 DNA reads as TGCAGCGGCAGGACTAGTACGGGGGAGCAGTACTTC. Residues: CSGRTSTGEQYF.

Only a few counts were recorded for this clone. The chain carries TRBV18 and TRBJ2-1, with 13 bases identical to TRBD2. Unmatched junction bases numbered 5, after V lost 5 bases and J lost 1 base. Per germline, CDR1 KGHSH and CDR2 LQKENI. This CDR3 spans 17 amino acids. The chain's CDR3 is CASSSTSGGGSYNEQFF. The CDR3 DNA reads TGTGCCAGCTCATCAACTAGCGGGGGGGGTTCCTACAATGAGCAGTTCTTC.